The clone carrying this T cell receptor beta chain was detected a few times. Antigen unknown. The sample is drawn from a study of T-cell reconstitution after alpha-beta-depleted transplantation in children. General study results and limits: Most T-cell counts and diversity one year after the transplant came from T cells that were newly produced. Some patients' high day-60 TCRbeta diversity was traced to surviving recipient T cells and thymic progenitors. Two months or so post-transplant, alpha-beta T cells reportedly derived from several hundred expanded graft clones.

Germline V gene data show CDR1 as LGHDT and CDR2 as YNNKEL (reference sequence). This CDR3 region has 14 residues. The V and J ends lost 4 bases and 3 bases respectively, with 11 bases between them. Researchers prepared the TCRbeta library using unique molecular identifiers, the study reports. TCRdb independently ran MiXCR on the PCR reads; one entry per CDR3 protein. Of 530,000 or so distinct CDR3 sequences listed, over 25% were seen once; the top ten hold 30% to 40%. The chain links TRBV3-1 to TRBJ2-3; D gene unclear. This clonotype was sampled from a boy younger than two with Wiskott-Aldrich syndrome, due to receive a stem cell transplant. The sequenced sample was PBMCs, obtained before TCRalphabeta/CD19-depleted stem cell transplant. Here the CDR3 DNA reads TGTGCCAGCAGCCGCCTAAAAGGGACAGATACGCAGTATTTT. It specifies CASSRLKGTDTQYF.